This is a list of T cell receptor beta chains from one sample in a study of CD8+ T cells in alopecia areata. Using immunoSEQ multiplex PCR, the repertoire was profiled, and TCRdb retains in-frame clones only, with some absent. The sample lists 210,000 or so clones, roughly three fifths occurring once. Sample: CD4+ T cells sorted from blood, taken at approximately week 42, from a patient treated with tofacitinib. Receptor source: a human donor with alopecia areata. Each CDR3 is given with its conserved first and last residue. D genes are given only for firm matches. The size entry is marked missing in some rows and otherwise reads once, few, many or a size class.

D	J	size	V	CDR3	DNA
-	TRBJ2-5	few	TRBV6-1	CAISEKASQETQYF	TGTGCCATCAGTGAGAAGGCCAGTCAAGAGACCCAGTACTTC
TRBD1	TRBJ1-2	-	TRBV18	CASSRIRQGEGYTF	TGTGCCAGCTCCCGAATCCGACAGGGGGAAGGCTACACCTTC
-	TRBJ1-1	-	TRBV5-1	CASSLRPGTEAFF	TGCGCCAGCAGCTTGAGGCCCGGCACTGAAGCTTTCTTT
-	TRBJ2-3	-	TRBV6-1	CAIGDTQYF	TGTGCCATAGGGGATACGCAGTATTTT
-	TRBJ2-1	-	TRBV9	CASSPRQFGEQFF	TGTGCCAGCAGCCCACGACAGTTCGGCGAGCAGTTCTTC
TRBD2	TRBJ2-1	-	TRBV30	CAWRGLAANNEQFF	TGTGCCTGGAGAGGACTAGCGGCGAACAATGAGCAGTTCTTC
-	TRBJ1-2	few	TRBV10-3	CAISGPGGYTF	TGTGCCATCAGTGGCCCGGGGGGCTACACCTTC
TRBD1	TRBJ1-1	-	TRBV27	CASSFTDRGTEAFF	TGTGCCAGCAGTTTCACAGACAGGGGCACTGAAGCTTTCTTT
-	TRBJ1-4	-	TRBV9	CASSVGSGFNEKLFF	TGTGCCAGCAGCGTCGGGAGTGGATTTAATGAAAAACTGTTTTTT
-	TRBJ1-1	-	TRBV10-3	CATEVGQNTEAFF	TGTGCCACCGAGGTGGGACAGAACACTGAAGCTTTCTTT
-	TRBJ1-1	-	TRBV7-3	CASSQGPNTEAFF	TGTGCCAGCAGCCAAGGACCGAACACTGAAGCTTTCTTT
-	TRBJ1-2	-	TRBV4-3	CASSLMGLGYTF	TGCGCCAGCAGCCTCATGGGGCTTGGCTACACCTTC
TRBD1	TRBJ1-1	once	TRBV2	CASSGQGREAFF	TGTGCCAGTTCGGGACAGGGACGTGAAGCTTTCTTT
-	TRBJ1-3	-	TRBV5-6	CASSPPGSGGNTIYF	TGTGCCAGCAGCCCCCCGGGGTCCGGTGGAAACACCATATATTTT
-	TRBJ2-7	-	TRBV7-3	CASSLNPGVGEQYF	TGTGCCAGCAGCTTAAACCCAGGGGTGGGCGAGCAGTACTTC
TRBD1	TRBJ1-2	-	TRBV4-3	CASSQSRGQGARGYTF	TGCGCCAGCAGCCAATCGAGGGGCCAGGGGGCGAGAGGCTACACCTTC
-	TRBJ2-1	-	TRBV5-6	CASSWGRNEQFF	TGTGCCAGCAGCTGGGGTAGAAATGAGCAGTTCTTC
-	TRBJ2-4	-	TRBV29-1	CSVVVGGTKNIQYF	TGCAGCGTTGTGGTGGGGGGAACCAAAAACATTCAGTACTTC
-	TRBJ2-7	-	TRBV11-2	CASSLEFYEQYF	TGTGCCAGCAGCTTAGAGTTCTACGAGCAGTACTTC
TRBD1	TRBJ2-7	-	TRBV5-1	CASSLQGETYEQYF	TGCGCCAGCAGCTTGCAGGGGGAGACCTACGAGCAGTACTTC
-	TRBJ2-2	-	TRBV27	CASSLSKLQGRGGELFF	TGTGCCAGCAGTTTATCGAAGTTGCAGGGGAGAGGCGGGGAGCTGTTTTTT
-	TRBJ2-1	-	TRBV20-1	CSVWATKQFF	TGCAGTGTTTGGGCGACAAAGCAGTTCTTC
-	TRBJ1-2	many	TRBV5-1	CASRKGQETANYGYTF	TGCGCCAGCAGGAAGGGGCAAGAGACCGCTAACTATGGCTACACCTTC
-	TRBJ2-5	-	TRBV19	CASAGGGGETQYF	TGTGCCAGTGCTGGAGGGGGCGGGGAGACCCAGTACTTC
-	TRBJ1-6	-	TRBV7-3	CASSLAKGSPLHF	TGTGCCAGCAGCTTAGCGAAAGGTTCACCCCTCCACTTT
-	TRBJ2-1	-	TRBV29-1	CSVGGPNEQFF	TGCAGCGTTGGCGGGCCCAATGAGCAGTTCTTC
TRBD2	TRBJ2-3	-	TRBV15	CATSRGLAGDTDTQYF	TGTGCCACCAGCAGAGGTTTAGCGGGGGATACAGATACGCAGTATTTT
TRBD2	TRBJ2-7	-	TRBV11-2	CASSSLSGGYEQYF	TGTGCCAGCAGCTCCCTTTCGGGGGGATACGAGCAGTACTTC
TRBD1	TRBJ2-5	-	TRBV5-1	CASSSDRVAWETQYF	TGCGCCAGCAGCTCCGACAGGGTCGCTTGGGAGACCCAGTACTTC
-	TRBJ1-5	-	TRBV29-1	CSVQDGGNQPQHF	TGCAGCGTTCAGGACGGTGGCAATCAGCCCCAGCATTTT
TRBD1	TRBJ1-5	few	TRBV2	CASSGDRFNQPQHF	TGTGCCAGCAGCGGGGACAGATTTAATCAGCCCCAGCATTTT
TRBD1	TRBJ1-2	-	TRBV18	CASSPTDRAYGYTF	TGTGCCAGCTCACCCACAGACAGGGCTTATGGCTACACCTTC
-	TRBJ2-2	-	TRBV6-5	CASRALTVTGELFF	TGTGCCAGCAGAGCCCTTACGGTAACCGGGGAGCTGTTTTTT
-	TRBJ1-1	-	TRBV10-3	CAITESPSENTEAFF	TGTGCCATCACCGAATCGCCCTCTGAGAACACTGAAGCTTTCTTT
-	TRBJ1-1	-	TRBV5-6	CASSLLRDEVDTEAFF	TGTGCCAGCAGCTTGTTGAGGGATGAAGTGGACACTGAAGCTTTCTTT
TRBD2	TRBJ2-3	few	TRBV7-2	CASSLVGGGATDTQYF	TGTGCCAGCAGCTTAGTCGGCGGGGGGGCAACAGATACGCAGTATTTT
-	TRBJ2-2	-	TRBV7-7	CASSLGQPNTGELFF	TGTGCCAGCAGCTTAGGGCAGCCGAACACCGGGGAGCTGTTTTTT
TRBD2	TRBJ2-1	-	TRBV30	CAWSEGLARNNEQFF	TGTGCCTGGAGTGAGGGACTAGCGAGAAACAATGAGCAGTTCTTC
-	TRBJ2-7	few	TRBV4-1	CASSQGLVGEQYF	TGCGCCAGCAGCCAAGGACTAGTGGGCGAGCAGTACTTC
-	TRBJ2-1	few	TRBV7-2	CASSLAPAVDEQFF	TGTGCCAGCAGCTTAGCACCAGCGGTCGATGAGCAGTTCTTC
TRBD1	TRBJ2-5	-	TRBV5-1	CASSANRGEETQYF	TGCGCCAGCAGCGCAAACAGGGGGGAAGAGACCCAGTACTTC
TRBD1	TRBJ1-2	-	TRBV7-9	CASSLGQLNYGYTF	TGTGCCAGCAGCTTGGGACAGCTTAACTATGGCTACACCTTC